This entry lists 10 T cell receptor beta chains sequenced from one sample in a study of radiation and T cells in renal cell carcinoma. Time point reported: baseline pretreatment blood. Treatment of the sample: 15 Gy SBRT to primary tumor, nephrectomy 4 weeks later. The table came from immunoSEQ multiplex PCR; TCRdb's copy has only in-frame clones and leaves some out. The sample shows tens of thousands of clones, about 79% of them seen only once. The sample consisted of blood, taken from a patient whose treatment included radiotherapy and nephrectomy. The source is a man aged 60 to 69 with renal cell carcinoma.

This clone was seen a few times. The rearrangement links TRBV2 to TRBJ2-7, with TRBD1 matching 7 bases. V lost 11 bases, J lost 2 bases, and 6 bases stayed unmatched. CDR3 length: 12 amino acids. From germline, CDR1 is SNHLY and CDR2 FYNNEI. CDR3 loop: CASKGAAYEQYF. The DNA of the CDR3 is TGTGCCTCCAAGGGGGCGGCCTACGAGCAGTACTTC.

V is TRBV10-1 and J is TRBJ1-4, with unresolved D. Per germline, CDR1 WNHNN and CDR2 SYGVQD (reference sequence). The CDR3 consists of 13 residues. Trimming removed 5 bases from V and 8 bases from J, with 12 bases in between. The CDR3 DNA sequence: TGCGCCAGCAGTAATCGACATAACGAAAAACTGTTTTTT. Its translation is CASSNRHNEKLFF.

The V and J genes are TRBV7-2 and TRBJ2-2; TRBD2 agrees at 8 bases. Germline values: CDR1 SGHTA, CDR2 FQGNSA. This CDR3 has 16 amino acids. The junction had 5 bases not matched to a gene; V was cut back by 2 bases and J by 3 bases. CDR3 sequence reads: CASSLWAGGDTGELFF. The CDR3, as DNA: TGTGCCAGCAGCTTATGGGCGGGAGGAGACACCGGGGAGCTGTTTTTT. Full variable domain (rest looked up from reference TRBV7-2 and TRBJ2-2): GAGVSQSPSNKVTEKGKDVELRCDPISGHTALYWYRQSLGQGLEFLIYFQGNSAPDKSGLPSDRFSAERTGGSVSTLTIQRTQQEDSAVYLCASSLWAGGDTGELFFGEGSRLTVL.

This sequence joins TRBV29-1 and TRBJ2-2; tentatively, D is TRBD1 or TRBD2 (5 bases each). This CDR3 is built from 12 residues. Trimming took off 7 bases at V and 6 bases at J, with 12 bases between the two ends. The V gene's germline CDR1 is SQVTM and CDR2 ANQGSEA. The CDR3 sequence is CSAGAQSGELFF. The CDR3 DNA sequence: TGCAGCGCCGGGGCACAGTCCGGGGAGCTGTTTTTT.

A word on this clone: One end of the junction varies from germline; a read error may be responsible. V gene TRBV5-1 combines with J gene TRBJ2-5; 8 bases are shared with TRBD1. The CDR3 has 13 residues. The germline gives CDR1 SGHRS, CDR2 YFSETQ. CDR3 loop: CASSLGSRDRFNF. The CDR3 nucleotides read TGCGCCAGCAGCTTGGGGTCCCGGGACAGGTTCAACTTC.

This chain uses TRBV5-8 with TRBJ1-1; 7 nucleotides align to TRBD1. CDR1 is SGHTS, CDR2 YDEGEE, per germline. V was clipped by 4 bases and J by 10 bases; unmatched bases: 10. This CDR3 region has 13 residues. The DNA of the CDR3 is TGTGCCAGCAGCCTTACAGGGGCGAGGGGAGCTTTCTTT. Amino acid sequence: CASSLTGARGAFF. The variable domain in full, with the rest retrieved from reference TRBV5-8 and TRBJ1-1, is EAGVTQSPTHLIKTRGQQATLRCSPISGHTSVYWYQQALGLGLQFLLWYDEGEERNRGNFPPRFSGRQFPNYSSELNVNALELEDSALYLCASSLTGARGAFFGQGTRLTVV.

The rearrangement uses TRBV10-3 and TRBJ1-2, with a weak D call TRBD1 (6 bases). With 0 bases removed from V and 7 bases from J, the gap between germline ends came to 15 bases. From germline, CDR1 is ENHRY and CDR2 SYGVKD. CDR3 size: 15 residues. The CDR3 loop is CAISESVLGAAGYTF. CDR3 nucleotides: TGTGCCATCAGTGAGTCAGTTTTGGGGGCCGCTGGCTACACCTTC.

V gene TRBV9 combines with J gene TRBJ1-2; a weak D match, TRBD1 (6 bases). Germline V lookup: CDR1 SGDLS, CDR2 YYNGEE. Trimming cost V 2 bases and J 4 bases, with 12 bases left between them. The CDR3 has 14 amino acids. The CDR3 protein is CASSVVAGAYGYTF. CDR3 sequence (DNA): TGTGCCAGCAGCGTGGTGGCAGGGGCCTATGGCTACACCTTC.

The chain recombines TRBV7-3 with TRBJ2-7; possibly TRBD1 for D (6 bases). V dropped 5 bases and J dropped 6 bases, with 14 bases sitting between them. This CDR3 contains 13 residues. Germline V gene lookup returns CDR1 SGHTA and CDR2 FQGTGA. The CDR3 DNA is TGTGCCAGCAGCCTCAGTAGCAGGGGCGAGCAGTACTTC. Amino acids: CASSLSSRGEQYF.

CDR3 residues: CASSESMETYGYTF. DNA of the CDR3: TGCGCCAGCAGTGAGTCGATGGAGACCTATGGCTACACCTTC. V usage is TRBV10-1 and J usage is TRBJ1-2, with D hard to call. In germline, CDR1 is WNHNN, CDR2 SYGVQD (reference sequence). The germline V and J ends were trimmed by 0 bases and 4 bases, with 9 bases remaining between them. The CDR3 sequence is 14 residues long.